The clone carrying this TCR beta chain has at least ten counts. Other DNA sequences in this specimen translate into the identical CDR3. Expressed TCRB transcripts were sequenced because the isolated RNA had all been reverse transcribed beforehand. Libraries were prepared by immunoSEQ multiplex PCR; TCRdb keeps only in-frame clonotypes and omits some of them. This table has just over 600,000 clones, roughly a sixth appearing once. The sample belongs to a study of beta chain features in type 1 diabetes. The sequenced sample was naive CD4+ T cells from blood. The TCR comes from a man between 18 and 35 years old in good health.

CDR3 region: CASSRDRNQPQHF. CDR3 nucleotides: TGTGCCAGTAGTCGGGACAGGAATCAGCCCCAGCATTTT. This chain joins TRBV19 and TRBJ1-5; 8 positions agree with TRBD1. The CDR3 loop spans 13 amino acids. The V segment lost 5 bases and the J segment 4 bases; nucleotides outside the gene matches: 1. In germline, CDR1 is LNHDA, CDR2 SQIVND (reference sequence).